Following are 26 T cell receptor beta chains from one sample sequenced in a study of Ad26.COV2.S vaccination and SARS-CoV-2 variants. Method: immunoSEQ multiplex PCR; TCRdb's copy keeps in-frame clones and lacks some. The sample shows some 500,000 clones, roughly 89% of them seen only once. Documented treatment: approximately 18 received Ad26.COV2.S at low or high dose, single or two shots; about 5 received placebo; per-sample allocation not given. Samples were taken on day 63 after the first vaccine or placebo injection. Sequenced material: peripheral blood, taken in a trial of Ad26.COV2.S vaccine versus placebo. These receptors originate from a person between 18 and 60 years old who received the Ad26.COV2.S COVID-19 vaccine or a placebo.

This chain connects TRBV28 to TRBJ1-5, with TRBD1 matching 7 bases. The germline gives CDR1 MDHEN, CDR2 SYDVKM. Trimming cost V 3 bases and J 4 bases; bases outside gene matches: 6. The CDR3 length is 15 residues. CDR3 loop: CASSFRGLGNQPQHF. Written as DNA, the CDR3 is TGTGCCAGCAGTTTTAGGGGGCTAGGGAATCAGCCCCAGCATTTT.

The chain uses TRBV7-3 and TRBJ2-1, with a tentative D call TRBD1 (6 bases). This CDR3 spans 13 amino acids. Trimming took off 4 bases at V and 9 bases at J, with 13 bases between the two ends. Per the germline V gene, CDR1 is SGHTA and CDR2 is FQGTGA. CDR3 DNA: TGTGCCAGCAGCTCACAGGAAGGGGGTGAGCAGTTCTTC. This encodes CASSSQEGGEQFF.

The J gene is TRBJ2-7, the V gene TRBV9; a weak D match, TRBD2 (6 bases). Looked up from germline, CDR1 is SGDLS and CDR2 is YYNGEE. V dropped 6 bases and J dropped 1 base, with 14 bases sitting between them. The CDR3 loop spans 14 amino acids. In DNA form, the CDR3 reads TGTGCCAGCACTGCGGGGCCCAGTTCCTACGAGCAGTACTTC. Amino acid sequence: CASTAGPSSYEQYF. The variable domain in full, completed from reference TRBV9 and TRBJ2-7, reads DSGVTQTPKHLITATGQRVTLRCSPRSGDLSVYWYQQSLDQGLQFLIQYYNGEERAKGNILERFSAQQFPDLHSELNLSSLELGDSALYFCASTAGPSSYEQYFGPGTRLTVT.

The V and J genes are TRBV5-1 and TRBJ2-2, with 9 nucleotides matching TRBD1. Germline V gives CDR1 SGHRS, CDR2 YFSETQ. The CDR3 is made up of 16 amino acids. Trimming took 4 bases from V and 4 from J; bases not matched to a gene: 8. CDR3 in DNA: TGCGCCAGCAGCGCCCCGGGACAGGGATTCACCGGGGAGCTGTTTTTT. This sequence encodes CASSAPGQGFTGELFF. The full variable domain, completed using reference TRBV5-1 and TRBJ2-2, is KAGVTQTPRYLIKTRGQQVTLSCSPISGHRSVSWYQQTPGQGLQFLFEYFSETQRNKGNFPGRFSGRQFSNSRSEMNVSTLELGDSALYLCASSAPGQGFTGELFFGEGSRLTVL.

The rearrangement uses TRBV7-3 and TRBJ2-1, with a weak D call TRBD2 (5 bases). This CDR3 region has 15 residues. Germline V gene data show CDR1 as SGHTA and CDR2 as FQGTGA. The V and J ends lost 2 bases and 1 base respectively, with 9 bases between them. In DNA form, the CDR3 reads TGTGCCAGCAGCTTAGTTACGGGATCCTACAATGAGCAGTTCTTC. This translates into CASSLVTGSYNEQFF.

The V gene is TRBV24-1, the J gene TRBJ2-1; 9 bases align to TRBD1. Germline loops: CDR1 KGHDR, CDR2 SFDVKD. The CDR3 length is 16 residues. V gave up 0 bases and J gave up 5 bases; unmatched junction bases: 4. CDR3 nucleotide sequence: TGTGCCACCAGTGATTTGCCGGGACAGGGCCACAATGAGCAGTTCTTC. It is translated as CATSDLPGQGHNEQFF.

This chain joins TRBV3-1 (or the pseudogene TRBV3-2) and TRBJ1-2; 7 bases match TRBD1. The junction had 11 bases not matched to a gene; V was cut back by 4 bases and J by 0 bases. The CDR3 runs 17 residues. The germline V gene has CDR1 LGHDT and CDR2 YNNKEL (reference sequence). In DNA form, the CDR3 reads TGTGCCAGCAGCCCTCATTGGGACAGAACATCTAACTATGGCTACACCTTC. Its protein is CASSPHWDRTSNYGYTF.

This clone was detected only a few times. The genes are TRBV30 and TRBJ1-2; tentatively, D is TRBD1 (6 bases). The CDR3 has 14 residues. V lost 1 base and J lost 4, with 13 bases in between. From germline, CDR1 is GTSNPN and CDR2 SVGIG (reference sequence). CDR3 nucleotide sequence: TGTGCCTGGAGTGCAGCAGGGGTGGGCTATGGCTACACCTTC. Translated: CAWSAAGVGYGYTF.

CDR3 sequence (DNA): TGTGCCAGCAGTGAATTAGCGGGAGCCTCCTACAATGAGCAGTTCTTC. Protein sequence: CASSELAGASYNEQFF. The chain is built from TRBV6-1 and TRBJ2-1; 9 bases align to TRBD2. The junction had 2 bases not matched to a gene; V was cut back by 2 bases and J by 0 bases. Germline CDR1 reads MNHNS; CDR2 reads SASEGT. This CDR3 region has 16 residues.

The chain links TRBV5-6 to TRBJ1-3; no definite D call. CDR3 length equals 12 residues. V was shortened by 7 bases and J by 5 bases, with 10 bases between the two germline ends. Germline CDR1 SGHDT, CDR2 YYEEEE. The CDR3 DNA is TGTGCCAGCGGACGATCAAGAAACACCATATATTTT. Translating gives CASGRSRNTIYF.

CDR3 nucleotides: TGCGCCAGCAGCTCTGGCTCTGGTGGGGGAGACGAGCAGTACGTC. As protein: CASSSGSGGGDEQYV. The chain combines TRBV5-1 with TRBJ2-7; D is perhaps TRBD1 or TRBD2 (5 bases each). The CDR3 runs 15 residues. CDR1 SGHRS and CDR2 YFSETQ come from the germline V gene. The ends were cut back, 3 bases at V and 5 bases at J, with 18 bases in the middle.

V usage is TRBV11-3 and J usage is TRBJ2-5, with 8 nucleotides matching TRBD2. The CDR3 length is 14 residues. Germline V gene data show CDR1 as SGHNT and CDR2 as YENEEA. V was pared by 1 base and J by 8 bases, with 6 bases of the junction left unmatched. The CDR3 DNA sequence: TGTGCCAGCAGCTTAGTCAGCGGGAGTAGTACCCAGTACTTC. As protein: CASSLVSGSSTQYF.

This chain connects TRBV2 to TRBJ2-3, with D unclear. The germline V gene encodes CDR1 SNHLY and CDR2 FYNNEI. This CDR3 has 12 residues. Between the trimmed V and J ends, which lost 3 bases and 4 bases, there was a span of 5 bases. CDR3 amino acids: CASSDGSDTQYF. DNA for the CDR3: TGTGCCAGCAGTGACGGTTCAGATACGCAGTATTTT.

This clone was seen a single time. The genes are TRBV5-1 and TRBJ2-7, with D possibly TRBD2 on 5 matching bases. V lost 0 bases, J lost 4 bases, and 11 bases lay in between. Germline CDR1 SGHRS, CDR2 YFSETQ. The CDR3 is made up of 14 amino acids. The CDR3 DNA follows: TGCGCCAGCAGCTTGGGGACTGGGAGATACGAGCAGTACTTC. The encoded protein is CASSLGTGRYEQYF.

The chain carries TRBV7-3 and TRBJ2-7; D perhaps matches TRBD1 (6 bases). The germline V gene encodes CDR1 SGHTA and CDR2 FQGTGA. Deletions cut 0 bases from V and 1 base from J, with 10 bases between. The CDR3 covers 15 residues. DNA of the CDR3: TGTGCCAGCAGCTTAACTGGGGGCGCTTCCTACGAGCAGTACGTC. Translated, it gives CASSLTGGASYEQYV.

The CDR3: CASSLEVDNYGYTF. As DNA, the CDR3 is TGTGCCAGCAGCTTAGAGGTGGATAACTATGGCTACACCTTC. This chain joins TRBV7-9 and TRBJ1-2; D gene uncertain. Trimming left V 1 base short and J 1 base short, with 7 bases between. Germline V gene sequence: CDR1 SEHNR, CDR2 FQNEAQ (reference sequence). This CDR3 has 14 residues.

The V and J genes are TRBV4-3 and TRBJ2-2; 12 nucleotides line up with TRBD2. CDR3 length: 19 amino acids. CDR1 LGHNA and CDR2 YSLEER come from the germline V gene. J was trimmed by 5 bases and V by 1 base; bases with no gene match: 11. Here the CDR3 reads CASSQGGGLAGGQTGELFF. As DNA, the CDR3 is TGCGCCAGCAGCCAAGGAGGAGGGCTAGCGGGGGGGCAGACCGGGGAGCTGTTTTTT.

This clone was seen a single time. The rearrangement links TRBV7-3 to TRBJ2-5; D ambiguous. V shed 5 bases and J shed 5 bases, with 15 bases lying between them. The CDR3 covers 14 residues. From germline, CDR1 is SGHTA and CDR2 FQGTGA. CDR3 region: CASSPSSSRETQYF. CDR3 bases: TGTGCCAGCAGCCCCTCATCCTCCAGGGAGACCCAGTACTTC.

The chain couples TRBV5-1 to TRBJ1-2, with TRBD1 matching 8 bases. Germline values: CDR1 SGHRS, CDR2 YFSETQ. This CDR3 has 13 amino acids. After removal of 4 bases from V and 8 bases from J, the junction contained 7 bases not matched to a gene. The CDR3 reads CASSLPGGEGYTF. Written as DNA, the CDR3 is TGCGCCAGCAGCCTGCCAGGGGGCGAGGGCTACACCTTC.

This chain links TRBV10-3 with TRBJ2-5, with 9 bases that match TRBD2. From germline, CDR1 is ENHRY and CDR2 SYGVKD. The CDR3 contains 14 residues. Trimming took 10 bases from V and 5 from J; bases not matched to a gene: 11. This chain's CDR3 is CATSGGRARETQYF. The CDR3 nucleotides read TGTGCCACCTCCGGCGGGAGGGCTAGGGAGACCCAGTACTTC.

V is TRBV19 and J is TRBJ1-5, with D maybe TRBD1 (6 bases). The germline V gene encodes CDR1 LNHDA and CDR2 SQIVND (reference sequence). Trimming took off 1 base at V and 6 bases at J, with 13 bases between the two ends. This CDR3 has 15 residues. In DNA form, the CDR3 reads TGTGCCAGTAGTATAGGGACAGAGAGAGCTCAGCCCCAGCATTTT. It codes for CASSIGTERAQPQHF.

The V call is TRBV7-9, the J call TRBJ2-2; TRBD1 matches 7 bases. Trimming at V came to 0 bases and at J to 3 bases, leaving 1 base not matched to a gene. In germline, CDR1 is SEHNR, CDR2 FQNEAQ (reference sequence). The CDR3 covers 15 residues. The DNA of the CDR3 is TGTGCCAGCAGCTTAGCGGGGACAGACACCGGGGAGCTGTTTTTT. Translation: CASSLAGTDTGELFF.

The J gene is TRBJ2-2, the V gene TRBV18; D ambiguous. V gave up 6 bases and J gave up 2 bases, with 10 bases separating them. The germline V gene encodes CDR1 KGHSH and CDR2 LQKENI. This CDR3 has 14 amino acids. The DNA of the CDR3 is TGTGCCAGCTCCCCGATTGGCAACACCGGGGAGCTGTTTTTT. Its protein is CASSPIGNTGELFF.

This rearrangement joins TRBV6-5 to TRBJ1-5, with TRBD1 as a possible D gene (5 bases). The CDR3 totals 13 residues. Trimming removed 7 bases from V and 4 bases from J, with 11 bases in between. Per the germline V gene, CDR1 is MNHEY and CDR2 is SVGAGI. CDR3 region: CASIQGLNQPQHF. The CDR3 coding sequence is TGTGCCAGCATCCAGGGATTAAATCAGCCCCAGCATTTT.

Details on this clone: Additional DNA sequences in this sample encode the identical CDR3. The chain is built from TRBV6-5 and TRBJ2-7; 7 bases line up with TRBD2. CDR1 and CDR2 (germline): MNHEY, SVGAGI. The V and J ends lost 0 bases and 0 bases, in that order; junction bases with no gene match: 2. The CDR3 extends over 15 amino acids. The CDR3 region is CASSYSGGSSYEQYF. CDR3 nucleotide sequence: TGTGCCAGCAGTTACTCGGGGGGGAGCTCCTACGAGCAGTACTTC.

This clone was recorded once. V gene TRBV19 combines with J gene TRBJ1-2; 8 bases agree with TRBD1. Germline lookup yields CDR1 LNHDA and CDR2 SQIVND (reference sequence). The CDR3 totals 13 residues. V lost 6 bases to trimming and J lost 8 bases; unmatched junction nucleotides: 8. DNA of the CDR3: TGTGCCAGTAGCGCCAGGGGGCGCGAGGGCTACACCTTC. This sequence encodes CASSARGREGYTF.